The sequence of this T cell receptor beta chain was determined in a study of monozygotic twins with inflammatory bowel disease. The CDR3 has 12 residues. Per germline, CDR1 DFQATT and CDR2 SNEGSKA (reference sequence). No DNA is given; TCRdb re-called the 5' RACE reads and lists each CDR3 protein once. Here the sample table reports some 170,000 distinct CDR3 sequences. The clonotype comes from a human donor with ulcerative colitis or Crohn's disease, or a healthy co-twin of an affected twin (not recorded which). The chain carries TRBV20-1 and TRBJ2-5; no DNA is available, so the TRBD1 call from TCRdb remains unchecked. Sequencing used blood. CDR3 sequence reads: CSALGAQETQYF.